This is a list of T cell receptor beta chains from one sample in a study of CD8+ T cells in alopecia areata. Profiling relied on immunoSEQ multiplex PCR, and the TCRdb table lists in-frame clones only, not all of them. The table has 120,000 or so clones, roughly 54% seen once. The sample here was CD4+ T cells sorted from blood, taken at week 0. Source of these receptors: a human donor with alopecia areata. The CDR3 runs from the conserved cysteine through the conserved F or W. The D gene is left open where the match is weak. Rows give clone size only sometimes, using once, few, many, or a class for an expanded clone.

d_gene	v_gene	j_gene	abundance	CDR3nt	CDR3aa
-	TRBV29-1	TRBJ1-1	-	TGCAGCGAGACAGAATTAGACACTGAAGCTTTCTTT	CSETELDTEAFF
-	TRBV7-3	TRBJ1-1	-	TGTGCCAGCAGCTTCGGACCGAACACTGAAGCTTTCTTT	CASSFGPNTEAFF
TRBD2	TRBV7-2	TRBJ2-1	-	TGTGCCAGCAGCTTAGAAGCGCTAGCGGGCAACAATGAGCAGTTCTTC	CASSLEALAGNNEQFF
-	TRBV7-2	TRBJ2-3	-	TGTGCCAGCAGCCCAGATCGGGGAACAGATACGCAGTATTTT	CASSPDRGTDTQYF
-	TRBV28	TRBJ1-6	-	TGTGCCAGCAGAACGGACAAGAGCTCCTATAATTCACCCCTCCACTTT	CASRTDKSSYNSPLHF
TRBD1	TRBV7-2	TRBJ1-2	-	TGTGCCAGCAGCCGGGACAGGGGTAGAGGGAACTATGGCTACACCTTC	CASSRDRGRGNYGYTF
-	TRBV2	TRBJ2-2	-	TGTGCCACCACAAAAGATAGACACACCGGGGAGCTGTTTTTT	CATTKDRHTGELFF
-	TRBV7-9	TRBJ1-1	-	TGTGCCAGCAGCTTAGTTCCCTCGATTGAGACTGAAGCTTTCTTT	CASSLVPSIETEAFF
-	TRBV6-1	TRBJ1-6	-	TGTGCCAGCAGTGATCGGGGCGGGTCTATAAGTTCACCCCTCCACTTT	CASSDRGGSISSPLHF
TRBD2	TRBV7-2	TRBJ2-3	-	TGTGCCAGCAGCTTAGTTAGCGGGGGGGCCACAGATACGCAGTATTTT	CASSLVSGGATDTQYF
TRBD1	TRBV7-3	TRBJ1-1	-	TGTGCCAGCAGCTCCCAGGGGGGAATGAACACTGAAGCTTTCTTT	CASSSQGGMNTEAFF
-	TRBV5-4	TRBJ2-1	few	TGTGCCAGCAGCTTTCGCAACCTGTTCCCCCCCAATGAGCAGTTCTTC	CASSFRNLFPPNEQFF
TRBD2	TRBV5-1	TRBJ2-7	-	TGCGCCTGGGGCGGGAGAAAAATTTTCGAGCAGTACTTC	CAWGGRKIFEQYF
-	TRBV2	TRBJ1-1	-	TGTGCCAGCAGACGTAGCCGGGACGACTCCACTGAAGCTTTCTTT	CASRRSRDDSTEAFF
-	TRBV7-2	TRBJ2-4	few	TGTGCCAGCAGCTGGGGGCAACCGAGAGATGACATTCAGTACTTC	CASSWGQPRDDIQYF
-	TRBV18	TRBJ1-2	few	TGTGCCAGCTCACCACAGAGGAACTATGGCTACACCTTC	CASSPQRNYGYTF
-	TRBV7-9	TRBJ2-7	-	TGTGCCAGCAGCTTTCTCGGGGATTTCTCCTACGAGCAGTACTTC	CASSFLGDFSYEQYF
-	TRBV7-3	TRBJ2-3	-	TGTGCCAGCAGCCCCGGGACGGCCACAGATACGCAGTATTTT	CASSPGTATDTQYF
-	TRBV11-1	TRBJ2-2	-	TGTGCCAGCAGCCATCAGCGGAGTTACACCGGGGAGCTGTTTTTT	CASSHQRSYTGELFF
-	TRBV11-2	TRBJ2-7	-	TGTGCCAGCAGCTTACCAGGCGGGCGTGTCAACGAGCAGTACTTC	CASSLPGGRVNEQYF
-	TRBV18	TRBJ2-5	few	TGTGCCAGCTCCCCCACCCGGGAGACCCAGTACTTC	CASSPTRETQYF
-	TRBV5-4	TRBJ2-5	-	TGTGCCAGCAGCTCGGACGGCCAAGGCCAGGAGACCCAGTACTTC	CASSSDGQGQETQYF
TRBD2	TRBV11-2	TRBJ2-7	-	TGTGCCAGCAGCTTCCGAGGGACTAGGGGGGGAGAGCAGTACTTC	CASSFRGTRGGEQYF
-	TRBV27	TRBJ1-2	-	TGTGCCAGCAGTTTAGGGGCCGGAAATGCCTATGGCTACACCTTC	CASSLGAGNAYGYTF
TRBD1	TRBV30	TRBJ1-2	-	TGTGCCTGGGACAGGGGGCGCGGCTCCGGCTACACCTTC	CAWDRGRGSGYTF
TRBD1	TRBV5-1	TRBJ1-1	-	TGCGCCAGCAGCGCCCGGACAGGGCTAGAATCTGAAGCTTTCTTT	CASSARTGLESEAFF
-	TRBV30	TRBJ2-1	once	TGTGCCTGGAGCTCTCTACCCCGCTTGGGTGGGAATGAGCAGTTCTTC	CAWSSLPRLGGNEQFF
-	TRBV6-6	TRBJ2-5	-	TGTGCCAGCAGTTACGGTGCCGAAGAGACCCAGTACTTC	CASSYGAEETQYF
TRBD1	TRBV19	TRBJ1-5	-	TGTGCCAGTAGTACAAGACAGGGGGCAAGGCAGCCCCAGCATTTT	CASSTRQGARQPQHF
TRBD2	TRBV5-4	TRBJ2-3	-	TGTGCCAGCAGCTCCTCTAGCGGGGGGGCAGATACGCAGTATTTT	CASSSSSGGADTQYF
-	TRBV5-1	TRBJ1-1	-	TGCGCCAGCAGCCCGGATGGGGGTACTGAAGCTTTCTTT	CASSPDGGTEAFF
TRBD2	TRBV2	TRBJ2-5	-	TGTGCCAGCAGCATAGCGGGGGCGGGGGAGACCCAGTACTTC	CASSIAGAGETQYF
TRBD2	TRBV5-1	TRBJ2-1	-	TGCGCCAGCAGCAAAAGCGGGACTAGCGGGAGGGATGAGCAGTTCTTC	CASSKSGTSGRDEQFF
-	TRBV4-3	TRBJ1-3	-	TGCGCCAGCAGCCAAGAGTTCAGAGGGTATGGAAACACCATATATTTT	CASSQEFRGYGNTIYF